These 15 T cell receptor beta chains were all obtained from the same sample, sequenced in a study of neurological immune-mediated disorders. From the 5' RACE reads, TCRdb called clonotypes with MiXCR, one entry per CDR3 protein. The sample comprises 45,000 to 65,000 distinct CDR3 sequences, 4% to 5.5% of which are singletons, and about 3.1% rests with the top ten. Material: PBMCs. The receptors were sampled from a man between 50 and 59 years old with multiple sclerosis.

Many counts were recorded for this clonotype. The V and J genes are TRBV28 and TRBJ2-1, with TRBD2 matching over 12 bases. CDR1 is MDHEN, CDR2 SYDVKM, per germline. This CDR3 is 14 amino acids long. J lost 9 bases, V lost 6 bases, and 6 bases had no gene match. In DNA form, the CDR3 reads TGTGCCAGCAGCTGGACTAGCGGGACGGGTGAGCAGTTCTTC. Translation gives CASSWTSGTGEQFF.

This clonotype has a count of ten or more. V is TRBV5-1 and J is TRBJ2-2; D gene ambiguous. Germline lookup yields CDR1 SGHRS and CDR2 YFSETQ. V lost 2 bases to trimming and J lost 5 bases, with 10 bases between them. This CDR3 is built from 14 residues. CDR3: CASSFQGETGELFF. Written as DNA, the CDR3 is TGCGCCAGCAGCTTTCAAGGAGAAACCGGGGAGCTGTTTTTT.

This clonotype came up a few times. A read error may explain this, as a much larger clone is one base away. V is TRBV7-9 and J is TRBJ2-7, with TRBD2 matching 13 bases. The germline gives CDR1 SEHNR, CDR2 FQNEAQ (reference sequence). Germline trimming cut 5 bases from V and 7 bases from J; bases unmatched to any gene: 14. The CDR3 length is 17 residues. The CDR3 spells CASSQGTSGMSRKEQYF. CDR3 bases: TGTGCCAGCAGCCAAGGGACTAGCGGGATGTCCCGCAAAGAGCAGTACTTC.

This clonotype showed up just a few times. This could be a read error, since a much larger clone is one nucleotide away. The rearrangement links TRBV6-6 to TRBJ1-3; D gene unclear. CDR3 size: 12 residues. V gave up 8 bases and J gave up 1 base, with 6 bases separating them. Per germline, CDR1 MNHNY and CDR2 SVGAGI (reference sequence). For the CDR3, the DNA is TGTGCCAGCGAAAGATCTGGAAACACCATATATTTT. This codes for CASERSGNTIYF.

The V gene is TRBV9, the J gene TRBJ1-4; D is unclear. CDR1 SGDLS and CDR2 YYNGEE come from the germline V gene. The CDR3 sequence is 16 residues long. Trimming cost V 2 bases and J 4 bases, with 15 bases left between them. CDR3 amino acids: CASSVYPGSINEKLFF. The CDR3 DNA reads as TGTGCCAGCAGCGTGTACCCAGGAAGTATTAATGAAAAACTGTTTTTT.

This clonotype occurred many times. The rearrangement uses TRBV20-1 and TRBJ2-7; D is undetermined. This CDR3 is 13 amino acids long. V lost 0 bases to trimming and J lost 1 base, with 7 bases between them. Germline values: CDR1 DFQATT, CDR2 SNEGSKA (reference sequence). Here the CDR3 reads CSAREGGSYEQYF. CDR3 coding DNA: TGCAGTGCTAGAGAAGGCGGTTCCTACGAGCAGTACTTC.

This clonotype turned up a few times. The CDR3 DNA reads as TGCGCCAGCAGCCACCAACTAGCGGGCCGACAAGAGACCCAGTACTTC. It is translated as CASSHQLAGRQETQYF. The gene calls are TRBV4-1 and TRBJ2-5; 9 bases align to TRBD2. This CDR3 is built from 16 residues. Germline values: CDR1 MGHRA, CDR2 YSYEKL. V was pared by 3 bases and J by 2 bases, with 7 bases of the junction left unmatched.

There are many counts of this clonotype. The gene calls are TRBV27 and TRBJ2-3; D is unresolved. Trimming left V 5 bases short and J 4 bases short, with 22 bases between. The CDR3 contains 17 residues. From germline, CDR1 is MNHEY and CDR2 SMNVEV (reference sequence). The CDR3 bases are TGTGCCAGCAGTCCGGTCCTCGGGCTAGGCATCTCAGATACGCAGTATTTT. This sequence encodes CASSPVLGLGISDTQYF.

This clonotype appeared many times. This chain connects TRBV28 to TRBJ2-4; 9 positions agree with TRBD1. Germline V gene sequence: CDR1 MDHEN, CDR2 SYDVKM. The CDR3 is made up of 17 amino acids. With V trimmed by 3 bases and J by 1 base, 7 bases remained unmatched. The CDR3 nucleotides are TGTGCCAGCAGTTTTGTGGACAGGGGTGTCGCCAAAAACATTCAGTACTTC. This encodes CASSFVDRGVAKNIQYF.

This clonotype was observed many times. V is TRBV7-9 and J is TRBJ2-7; TRBD1 agrees at 9 bases. The CDR3 sequence is 14 residues long. With V trimmed by 2 bases and J by 6 bases, 5 bases remained unmatched. Germline assignment: CDR1 SEHNR and CDR2 FQNEAQ (reference sequence). Written as DNA, the CDR3 is TGTGCCAGCAGCTTACGGGGACAGGGTTTCGAGCAGTACTTC. Amino acid sequence: CASSLRGQGFEQYF. The full variable domain, its missing parts supplied by reference TRBV7-9 and TRBJ2-7, is DTGVSQNPRHKITKRGQNVTFRCDPISEHNRLYWYRQTLGQGPEFLTYFQNEAQLEKSRLLSDRFSAERPKGSFSTLEIQRTEQGDSAMYLCASSLRGQGFEQYFGPGTRLTVT.

This clonotype was seen many times. The chain is built from TRBV15 and TRBJ1-4; maybe TRBD1 (5 bases). CDR3 length equals 13 residues. Germline V lookup: CDR1 LNHNV, CDR2 YYDKDF (reference sequence). Trimming left V 8 bases short and J 8 bases short, with 15 bases between. The CDR3 nucleotides are TGTGCCACCTCTCGCGTCCGGGGCGAAAAACTGTTTTTT. Its protein product is CATSRVRGEKLFF.

The chain couples TRBV3-1 to TRBJ2-1; the D is unclear. Germline V lookup: CDR1 LGHDT, CDR2 YNNKEL (reference sequence). V was shortened by 0 bases and J by 9 bases, with 12 bases between the two germline ends. The CDR3 spans 14 residues. Here the CDR3 reads CASSQDGRMPEQFF. The CDR3, as DNA: TGTGCCAGCAGCCAAGATGGCAGGATGCCTGAGCAGTTCTTC.

This clonotype came up many times. The genes are TRBV11-2 and TRBJ2-1; D gene uncertain. The germline V gene encodes CDR1 SGHAT and CDR2 FQNNGV. Trimming took off 0 bases at V and 5 bases at J, with 14 bases between the two ends. The CDR3 consists of 16 residues. The CDR3 nucleotides read TGTGCCAGCAGCTTAGAGTCAAAATGGGGAAACAATGAGCAGTTCTTC. Translating it yields CASSLESKWGNNEQFF.

Many counts were recorded for this clonotype. The chain employs TRBV10-3 and TRBJ1-1; no reliable D call. Germline assignment: CDR1 ENHRY and CDR2 SYGVKD. V was pared by 2 bases and J by 0 bases, with 13 bases between. The CDR3 runs 16 residues. CDR3 in DNA: TGTGCCATCAGTGAGGTGACACGCACCATGAACACTGAAGCTTTCTTT. Protein sequence: CAISEVTRTMNTEAFF.

This clonotype was observed many times. The chain links TRBV6-5 to TRBJ1-1, with D possibly being TRBD1 (5 bases). V lost 8 bases, J lost 0 bases, and 16 bases lay in between. The CDR3 runs 15 residues. CDR1 and CDR2 from the germline V gene are MNHEY and SVGAGI. DNA of the CDR3: TGTGCCAGCCTAGGGGTTGCGGGGATGAACACTGAAGCTTTCTTT. Translating it yields CASLGVAGMNTEAFF.